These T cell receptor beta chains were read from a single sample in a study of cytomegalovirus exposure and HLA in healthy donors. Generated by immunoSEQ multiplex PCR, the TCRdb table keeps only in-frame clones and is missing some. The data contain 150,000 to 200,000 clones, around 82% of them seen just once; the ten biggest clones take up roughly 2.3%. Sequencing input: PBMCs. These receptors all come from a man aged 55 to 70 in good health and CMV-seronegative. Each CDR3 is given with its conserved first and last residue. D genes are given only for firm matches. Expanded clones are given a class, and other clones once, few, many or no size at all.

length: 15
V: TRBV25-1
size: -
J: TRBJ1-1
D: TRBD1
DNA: TGTGCCAGCAGTGAATCCGGACAGGGGAGCACTGAAGCTTTCTTT
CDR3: CASSESGQGSTEAFF

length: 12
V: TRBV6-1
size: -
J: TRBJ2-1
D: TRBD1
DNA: TGTGCCAGTGGGGACAGCTACAATGAGCAGTTCTTC
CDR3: CASGDSYNEQFF

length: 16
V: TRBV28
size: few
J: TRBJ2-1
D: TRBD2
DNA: TGTGCCAGCAGTTTCCCCGGGACTAGCGGACGTGGTGAGCAGTTCTTC
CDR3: CASSFPGTSGRGEQFF

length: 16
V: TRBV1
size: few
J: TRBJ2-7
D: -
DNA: TGCACCAGCAGCCTCTCATCCGGGACAGTCTCCTACGAGCAGTACTTC
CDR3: CTSSLSSGTVSYEQYF

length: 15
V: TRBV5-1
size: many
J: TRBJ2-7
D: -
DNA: TGCGCCAGCAGCTTCGGCCTAGTGGGCTCCTACGAGCAGTACTTC
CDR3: CASSFGLVGSYEQYF

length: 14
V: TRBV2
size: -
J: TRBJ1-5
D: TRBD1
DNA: TGTGCCAGCAGTGCCGACAGGGTCAATCAGCCCCAGAATTTT
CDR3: CASSADRVNQPQNF

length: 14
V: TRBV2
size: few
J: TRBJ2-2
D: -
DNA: TGTGCCAGCAGCGTTTCGGAGGACACCGGGGAGCTGTTTTTT
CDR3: CASSVSEDTGELFF

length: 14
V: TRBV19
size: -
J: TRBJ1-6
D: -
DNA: TGTGCCAGTAACCTCATGGGAGCTAATTCACCCCTCCACTTT
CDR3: CASNLMGANSPLHF

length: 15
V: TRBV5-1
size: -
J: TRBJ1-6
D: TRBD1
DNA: TGCGCCAGCAGCGGTGGACAGGGATTAGATTCACCCCTCCACTTT
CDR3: CASSGGQGLDSPLHF

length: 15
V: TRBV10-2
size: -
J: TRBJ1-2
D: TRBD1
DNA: TGCGCCAGCAGCCCCAGGCTGGACAGGGCCTATGGCTACACCTTC
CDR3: CASSPRLDRAYGYTF

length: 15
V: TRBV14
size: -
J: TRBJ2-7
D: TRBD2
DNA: TGTGCCAGCAGCCAAGGACTAGCGCCGAACTACGAGCAGTACTTC
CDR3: CASSQGLAPNYEQYF

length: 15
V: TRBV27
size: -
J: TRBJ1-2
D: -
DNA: TGTGCCAGCAGTAAGAGGTTGGGGGGGCAATATGGCTACACCTTC
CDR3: CASSKRLGGQYGYTF

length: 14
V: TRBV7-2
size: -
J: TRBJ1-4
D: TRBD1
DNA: TGTGCCAGCAGCCGACGACAGGGCGGTGAAAAACTGTTTTTT
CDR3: CASSRRQGGEKLFF

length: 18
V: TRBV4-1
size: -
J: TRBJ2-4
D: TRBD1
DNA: TGCGCCAGCAGCCAAGAACCAACAGGGGGACTAGCCAAAAACATTCAGTACTTC
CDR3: CASSQEPTGGLAKNIQYF

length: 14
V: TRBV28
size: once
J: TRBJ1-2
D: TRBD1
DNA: TGTGCCAGGACGAAACCGGGACAGGGAGACGGCTACACCTTC
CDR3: CARTKPGQGDGYTF

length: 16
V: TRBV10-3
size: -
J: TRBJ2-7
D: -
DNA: TGTGCCATCAGTGAGTCGGGGGGGGCGTTATCCTACGAGCAGTACTTC
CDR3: CAISESGGALSYEQYF

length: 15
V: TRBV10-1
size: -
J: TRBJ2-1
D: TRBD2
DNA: TGCGCCAGCAGTTTGGGCGGGGGGTTGGACAATGAGCAGTTCTTC
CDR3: CASSLGGGLDNEQFF

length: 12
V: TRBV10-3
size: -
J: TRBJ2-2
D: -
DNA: TGTGCCATCAGCCCCTTTAGATCGGGGCTGTTTTTT
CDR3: CAISPFRSGLFF

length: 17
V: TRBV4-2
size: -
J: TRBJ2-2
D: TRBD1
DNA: TGTGCCAGCAGCCAAGACCACAGGGGGCCGCGGGCCGGGGAGCTGTTTTTT
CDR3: CASSQDHRGPRAGELFF

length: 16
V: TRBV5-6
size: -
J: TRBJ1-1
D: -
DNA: TGTGCCAGCAGCTTCAGGACAGCCGGGCGGAACACTGAAGCTTTCTTT
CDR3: CASSFRTAGRNTEAFF

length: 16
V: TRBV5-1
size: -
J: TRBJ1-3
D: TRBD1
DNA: TGCGCCAGCAGCTTGGGGGGACAGAACTCTGGAAACACCATATATTTT
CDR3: CASSLGGQNSGNTIYF

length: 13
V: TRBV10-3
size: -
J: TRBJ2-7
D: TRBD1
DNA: TGTGCCATCAGGGACAGGGGTCTCCACGAGCAGTACTTC
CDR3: CAIRDRGLHEQYF

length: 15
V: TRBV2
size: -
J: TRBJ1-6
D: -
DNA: TGTGCCAGCAGTGATCAATATCCCCGACAATCACCCCTCCACTTT
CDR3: CASSDQYPRQSPLHF

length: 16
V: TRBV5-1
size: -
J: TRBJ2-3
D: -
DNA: TGCGCCAGCAGCCGGAGAATGGGGACATCGACGGATACGCAGTATTTT
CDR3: CASSRRMGTSTDTQYF

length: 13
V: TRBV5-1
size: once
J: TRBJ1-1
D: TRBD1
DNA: TGCGCCAGCAGTTCGGGACAGACCTTGGAAGCTTTCTTT
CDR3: CASSSGQTLEAFF